This TCR beta chain was captured in a study of blood T cell repertoires in COVID-19. Germline lookup yields CDR1 MNHEY and CDR2 SMNVEV (reference sequence). This CDR3 is 17 amino acids long. The V and J ends lost 5 bases and 5 bases, in that order; junction bases with no gene match: 15. This clone was picked up a small number of times. The table came from immunoSEQ multiplex PCR; TCRdb's copy has only in-frame clones and leaves some out. The sample consists of about 30,000 clones, roughly 86% of them appearing once. Sequenced sample: peripheral blood. The sequence was collected from a human donor in a cohort sampled during active COVID-19. The donor label of this sample is uncertain. The chain links TRBV27 to TRBJ2-5, with 9 bases fitting TRBD1. The CDR3 DNA follows: TGTGCCAGCAGTCCGACCGCCTTGGACAGGGGCGACGAGACCCAGTACTTC. Protein product: CASSPTALDRGDETQYF.